This T cell receptor beta chain was identified during a study of memory B cells and T cells in multiple sclerosis. After stimulus-free culture, autoproliferating CFSE-dim and non-proliferating CFSE-high T cells were sequenced separately. About 50 million CFSE-labeled PBMCs were cultured six to eight days unstimulated, then replicate wells were pooled. On this clone itself: Its antigen is not identified.

Libraries were prepared by immunoSEQ multiplex PCR; TCRdb keeps only in-frame clonotypes and omits some of them. The sample carries approximately 32,000 clones, approximately 85% recorded once. V was clipped by 7 bases and J by 7 bases; unmatched bases: 9. This CDR3 has 14 amino acids. The V gene's germline CDR1 is SNHLY and CDR2 FYNNEI. The sample comprised PBMCs from blood kept in culture. V is TRBV2 and J is TRBJ2-1, with 8 positions matching TRBD2. The source is a human donor with multiple sclerosis. In DNA form, the CDR3 reads TGTGCCAGCAACGGGGGGGCGAAAGGTAATGAGCAGTTCTTC. Its translation: CASNGGAKGNEQFF. The variable domain in full, with the rest retrieved from reference TRBV2 and TRBJ2-1, is EPEVTQTPSHQVTQMGQEVILRCVPISNHLYFYWYRQILGQKVEFLVSFYNNEISEKSEIFDDQFSVERPDGSNFTLKIRSTKLEDSAMYFCASNGGAKGNEQFFGPGTRLTVL.